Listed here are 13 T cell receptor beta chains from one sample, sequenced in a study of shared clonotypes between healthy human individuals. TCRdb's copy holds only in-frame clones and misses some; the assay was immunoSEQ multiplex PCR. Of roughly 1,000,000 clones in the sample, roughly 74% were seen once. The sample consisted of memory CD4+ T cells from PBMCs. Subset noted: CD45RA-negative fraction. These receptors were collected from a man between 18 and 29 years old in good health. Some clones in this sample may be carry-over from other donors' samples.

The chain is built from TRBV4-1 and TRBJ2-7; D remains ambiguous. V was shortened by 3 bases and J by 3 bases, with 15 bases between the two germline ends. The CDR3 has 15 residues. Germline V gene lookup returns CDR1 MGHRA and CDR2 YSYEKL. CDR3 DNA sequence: TGCGCCAGCAGCCACCCCCCCCGGGCTGTCTACGAGCAGTACTTC. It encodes CASSHPPRAVYEQYF.

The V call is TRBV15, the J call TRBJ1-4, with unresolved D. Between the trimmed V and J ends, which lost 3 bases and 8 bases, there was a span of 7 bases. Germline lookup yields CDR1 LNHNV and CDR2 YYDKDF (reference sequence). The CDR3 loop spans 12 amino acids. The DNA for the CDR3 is TGTGCCACCAGCAGGCTACGGGAAAAACTGTTTTTT. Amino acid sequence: CATSRLREKLFF.

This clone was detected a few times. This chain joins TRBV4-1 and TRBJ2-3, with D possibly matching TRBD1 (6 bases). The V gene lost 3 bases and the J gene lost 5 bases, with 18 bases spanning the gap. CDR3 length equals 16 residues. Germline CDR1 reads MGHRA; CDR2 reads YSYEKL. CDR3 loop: CASSQANRVGGDTQYF. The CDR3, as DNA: TGCGCCAGCAGCCAGGCCAACAGGGTAGGGGGAGATACGCAGTATTTT.

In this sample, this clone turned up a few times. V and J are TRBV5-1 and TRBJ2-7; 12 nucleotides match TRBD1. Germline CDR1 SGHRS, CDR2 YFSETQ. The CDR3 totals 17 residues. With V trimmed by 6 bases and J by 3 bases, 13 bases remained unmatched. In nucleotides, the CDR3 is TGCGCCAGCAAAAAAACCCTGGGGACAGGGGGCGGCTACGAGCAGTACTTC. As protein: CASKKTLGTGGGYEQYF.

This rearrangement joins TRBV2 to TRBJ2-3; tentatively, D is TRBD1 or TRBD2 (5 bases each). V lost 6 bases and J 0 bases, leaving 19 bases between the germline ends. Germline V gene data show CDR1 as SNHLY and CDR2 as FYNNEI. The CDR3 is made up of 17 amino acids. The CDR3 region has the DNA TGTGCCAGCAGCTTGGAAAGGGGACGGCCTAGCACAGATACGCAGTATTTT. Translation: CASSLERGRPSTDTQYF.

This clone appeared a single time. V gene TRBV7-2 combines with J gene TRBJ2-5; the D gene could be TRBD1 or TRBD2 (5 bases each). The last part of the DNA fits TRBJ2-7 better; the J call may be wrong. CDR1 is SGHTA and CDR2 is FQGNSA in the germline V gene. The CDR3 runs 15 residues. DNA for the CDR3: TGTGCCAGCAGCACAACCGGGACGGCACACTACGAGCAGTACTTC. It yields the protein CASSTTGTAHYEQYF.

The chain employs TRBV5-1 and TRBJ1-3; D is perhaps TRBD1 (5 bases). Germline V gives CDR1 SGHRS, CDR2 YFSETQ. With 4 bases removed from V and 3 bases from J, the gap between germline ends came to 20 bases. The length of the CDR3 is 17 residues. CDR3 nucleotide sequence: TGCGCCAGCAGCCCCGGAACGGGACCCGGGATTGGAAACACCATATATTTT. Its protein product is CASSPGTGPGIGNTIYF.

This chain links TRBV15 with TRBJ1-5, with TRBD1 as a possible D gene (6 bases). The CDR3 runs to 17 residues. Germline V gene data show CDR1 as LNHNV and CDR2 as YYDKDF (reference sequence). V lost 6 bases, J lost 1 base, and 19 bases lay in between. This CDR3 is CATSIVGGGRSNQPQHF. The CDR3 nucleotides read TGTGCCACCAGTATCGTGGGTGGGGGCAGGAGCAATCAGCCCCAGCATTTT.

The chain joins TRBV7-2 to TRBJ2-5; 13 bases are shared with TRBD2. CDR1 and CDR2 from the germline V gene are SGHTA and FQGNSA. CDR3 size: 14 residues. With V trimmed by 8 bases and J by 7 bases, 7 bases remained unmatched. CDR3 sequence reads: CASGGTSGIATQYF. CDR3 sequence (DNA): TGTGCCAGCGGCGGGACTAGCGGGATTGCGACCCAGTACTTC.

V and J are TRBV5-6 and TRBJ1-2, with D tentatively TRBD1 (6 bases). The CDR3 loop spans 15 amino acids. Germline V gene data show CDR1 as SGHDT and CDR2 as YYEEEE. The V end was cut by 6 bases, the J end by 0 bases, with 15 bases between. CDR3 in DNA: TGTGCCAGCAACCCGCGTCCAGGGGCTAACTATGGCTACACCTTC. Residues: CASNPRPGANYGYTF. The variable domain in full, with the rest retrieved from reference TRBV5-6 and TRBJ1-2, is DAGVTQSPTHLIKTRGQQVTLRCSPKSGHDTVSWYQQALGQGPQFIFQYYEEEERQRGNFPDRFSGHQFPNYSSELNVNALLLGDSALYLCASNPRPGANYGYTFGSGTRLTVV.

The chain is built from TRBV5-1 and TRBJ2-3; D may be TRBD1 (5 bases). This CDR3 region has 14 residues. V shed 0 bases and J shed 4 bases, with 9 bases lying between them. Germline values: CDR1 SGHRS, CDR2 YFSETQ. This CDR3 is CASSLGQSPDTQYF. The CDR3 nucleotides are TGCGCCAGCAGCTTGGGACAGTCCCCAGATACGCAGTATTTT.

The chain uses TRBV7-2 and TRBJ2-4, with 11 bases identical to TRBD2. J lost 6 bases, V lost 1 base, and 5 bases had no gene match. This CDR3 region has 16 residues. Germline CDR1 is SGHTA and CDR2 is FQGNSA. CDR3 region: CASSLEGTSGRNIQYF. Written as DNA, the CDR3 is TGTGCCAGCAGCTTAGAAGGGACTAGCGGAAGAAACATTCAGTACTTC.

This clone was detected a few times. The CDR3 region is CASSVRDRYEQYF. CDR3 DNA sequence: TGTGCCAGCAGCGTCCGGGACAGATACGAGCAGTACTTC. This rearrangement joins TRBV7-2 to TRBJ2-7, with TRBD1 matching 7 bases. The junction had 5 bases not matched to a gene; V was cut back by 5 bases and J by 4 bases. This CDR3 comprises 13 residues. Germline CDR1 and CDR2: SGHTA and FQGNSA.